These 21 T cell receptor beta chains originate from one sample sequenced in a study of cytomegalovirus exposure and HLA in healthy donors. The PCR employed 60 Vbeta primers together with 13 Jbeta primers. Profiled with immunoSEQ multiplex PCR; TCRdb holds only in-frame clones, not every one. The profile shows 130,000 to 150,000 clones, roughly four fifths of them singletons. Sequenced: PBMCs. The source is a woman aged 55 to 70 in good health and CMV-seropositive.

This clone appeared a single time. The CDR3 region has the DNA TGTGCCAGCTCAACACTAGCTGGGTACACAGATACGCAGTATTTT. The encoded protein is CASSTLAGYTDTQYF. J is TRBJ2-3 and V is TRBV18; D is perhaps TRBD2 (6 bases). The CDR3 is 15 residues long. Looked up from germline, CDR1 is KGHSH and CDR2 is LQKENI. Trimming stripped 5 bases from V and 2 bases from J, with 14 bases between.

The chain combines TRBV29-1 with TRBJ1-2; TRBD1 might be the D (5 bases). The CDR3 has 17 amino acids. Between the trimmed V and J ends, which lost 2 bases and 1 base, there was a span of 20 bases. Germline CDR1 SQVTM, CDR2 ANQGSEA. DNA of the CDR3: TGCAGCGTTGAACCGACGATGGACAAAGGTTTTAACTATGGCTACACCTTC. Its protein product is CSVEPTMDKGFNYGYTF. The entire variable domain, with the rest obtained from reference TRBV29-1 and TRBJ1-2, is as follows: SAVISQKPSRDICQRGTSLTIQCQVDSQVTMMFWYRQQPGQSLTLIATANQGSEATYESGFVIDKFPISRPNLTFSTLTVSNMSPEDSSIYLCSVEPTMDKGFNYGYTFGSGTRLTVV.

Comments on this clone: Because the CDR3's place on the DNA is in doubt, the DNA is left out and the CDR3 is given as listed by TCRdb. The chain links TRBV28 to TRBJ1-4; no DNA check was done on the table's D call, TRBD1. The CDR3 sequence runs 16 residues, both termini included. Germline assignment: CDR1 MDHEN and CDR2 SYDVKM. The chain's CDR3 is CASSSSGQGTNEKLFF.

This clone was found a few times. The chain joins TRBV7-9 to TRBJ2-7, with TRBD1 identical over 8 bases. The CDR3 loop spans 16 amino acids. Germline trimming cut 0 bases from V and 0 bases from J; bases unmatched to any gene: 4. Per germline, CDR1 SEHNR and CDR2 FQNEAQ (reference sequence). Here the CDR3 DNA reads TGTGCCAGCAGCTTAGCACAGGGGGGTACCTCCTACGAGCAGTACTTC. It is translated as CASSLAQGGTSYEQYF.

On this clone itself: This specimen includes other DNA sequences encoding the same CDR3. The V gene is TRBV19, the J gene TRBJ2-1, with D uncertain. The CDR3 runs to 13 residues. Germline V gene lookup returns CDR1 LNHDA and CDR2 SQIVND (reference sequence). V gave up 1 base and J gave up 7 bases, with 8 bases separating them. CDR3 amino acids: CASSIGAYNEQFF. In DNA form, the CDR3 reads TGTGCCAGTAGTATAGGGGCATATAATGAGCAGTTCTTC.

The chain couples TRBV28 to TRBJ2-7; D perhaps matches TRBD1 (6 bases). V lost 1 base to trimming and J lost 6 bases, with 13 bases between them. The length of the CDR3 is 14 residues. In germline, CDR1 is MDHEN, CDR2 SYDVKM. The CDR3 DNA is TGTGCCAGCAGTTTATTAGGGGGTGGGGGCGAGCAGTACTTC. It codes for CASSLLGGGGEQYF.

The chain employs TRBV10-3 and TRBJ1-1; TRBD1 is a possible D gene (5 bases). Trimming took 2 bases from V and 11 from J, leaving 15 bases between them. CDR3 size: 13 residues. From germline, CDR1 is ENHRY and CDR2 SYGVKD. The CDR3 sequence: CAISETNTDSAFF. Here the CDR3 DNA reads TGTGCCATCAGTGAGACAAATACCGACAGCGCTTTCTTT.

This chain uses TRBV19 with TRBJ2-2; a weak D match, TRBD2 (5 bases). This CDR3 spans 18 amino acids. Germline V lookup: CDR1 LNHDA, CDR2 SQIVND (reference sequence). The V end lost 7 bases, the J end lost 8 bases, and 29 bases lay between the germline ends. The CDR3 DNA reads TGTGCCAGTACCCGTCAAAGTGTCTCTCCCGGAACGGGAGGGGAGCTGTTTTTT. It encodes CASTRQSVSPGTGGELFF.

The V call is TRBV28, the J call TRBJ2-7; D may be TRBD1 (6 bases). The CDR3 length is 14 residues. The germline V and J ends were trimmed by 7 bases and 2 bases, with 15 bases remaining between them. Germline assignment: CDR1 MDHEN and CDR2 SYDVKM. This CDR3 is CASTAGDKPYEQYF. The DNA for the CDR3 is TGTGCCAGCACCGCCGGGGACAAACCCTACGAGCAGTACTTC.

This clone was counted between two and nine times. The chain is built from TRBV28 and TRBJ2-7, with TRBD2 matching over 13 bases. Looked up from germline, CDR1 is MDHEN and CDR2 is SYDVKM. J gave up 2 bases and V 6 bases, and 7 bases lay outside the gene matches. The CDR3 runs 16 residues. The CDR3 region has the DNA TGTGCCAGCAGCCCCATCGGACTAGCGGGGGCCTACGAGCAGTACTTC. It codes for CASSPIGLAGAYEQYF.

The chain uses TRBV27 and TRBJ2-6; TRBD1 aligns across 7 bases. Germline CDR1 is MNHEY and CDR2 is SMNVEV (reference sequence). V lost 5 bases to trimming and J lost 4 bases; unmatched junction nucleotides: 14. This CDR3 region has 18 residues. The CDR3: CASSGFGQAAPGANVLTF. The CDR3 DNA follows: TGTGCCAGCAGTGGGTTCGGACAGGCTGCACCCGGGGCCAACGTCCTGACTTTC.

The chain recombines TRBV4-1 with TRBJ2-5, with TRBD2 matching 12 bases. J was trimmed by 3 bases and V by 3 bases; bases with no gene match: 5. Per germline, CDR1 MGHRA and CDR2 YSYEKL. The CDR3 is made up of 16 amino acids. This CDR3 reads CASSQGRLAGEETQYF. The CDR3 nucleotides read TGCGCCAGCAGCCAGGGCCGACTAGCGGGGGAAGAGACCCAGTACTTC.

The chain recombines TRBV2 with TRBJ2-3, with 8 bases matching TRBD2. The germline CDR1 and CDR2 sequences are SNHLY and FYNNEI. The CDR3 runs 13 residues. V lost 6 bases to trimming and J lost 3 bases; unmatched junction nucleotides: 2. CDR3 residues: CASSGRETDTQYF. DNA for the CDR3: TGTGCCAGCAGCGGGAGGGAGACAGATACGCAGTATTTT.

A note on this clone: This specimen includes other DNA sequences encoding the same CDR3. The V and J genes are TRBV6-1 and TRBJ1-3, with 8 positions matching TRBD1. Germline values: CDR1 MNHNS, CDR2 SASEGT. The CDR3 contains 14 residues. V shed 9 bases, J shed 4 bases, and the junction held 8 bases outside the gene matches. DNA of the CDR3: TGTGCCAGTAGAGCAGGGGGCTCAGGAAACACCATATATTTT. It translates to CASRAGGSGNTIYF.

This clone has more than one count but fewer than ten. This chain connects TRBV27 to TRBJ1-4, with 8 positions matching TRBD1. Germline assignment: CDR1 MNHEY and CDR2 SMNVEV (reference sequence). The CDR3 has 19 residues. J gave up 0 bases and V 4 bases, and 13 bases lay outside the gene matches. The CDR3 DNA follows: TGTGCCAGCAGTTCCGGACAGGGATCTTTGGTGGCAACTAATGAAAAACTGTTTTTT. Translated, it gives CASSSGQGSLVATNEKLFF. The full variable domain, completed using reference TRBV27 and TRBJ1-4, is EAQVTQNPRYLITVTGKKLTVTCSQNMNHEYMSWYRQDPGLGLRQIYYSMNVEVTDKGDVPEGYKVSRKEKRNFPLILESPSPNQTSLYFCASSSGQGSLVATNEKLFFGSGTQLSVL.

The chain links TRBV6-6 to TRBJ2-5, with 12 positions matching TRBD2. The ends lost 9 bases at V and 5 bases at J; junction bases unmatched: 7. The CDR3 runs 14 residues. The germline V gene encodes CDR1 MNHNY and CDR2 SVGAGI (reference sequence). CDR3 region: CASGTSGFLETQYF. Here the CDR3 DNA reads TGTGCCAGTGGGACTAGCGGGTTTCTGGAGACCCAGTACTTC.

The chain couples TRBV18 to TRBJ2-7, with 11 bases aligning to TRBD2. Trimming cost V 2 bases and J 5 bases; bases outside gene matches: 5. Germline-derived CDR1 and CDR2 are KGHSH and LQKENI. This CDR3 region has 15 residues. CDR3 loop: CASSPTGTSGHEQYF. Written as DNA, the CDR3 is TGTGCCAGCTCACCAACCGGGACTAGCGGCCACGAGCAGTACTTC.

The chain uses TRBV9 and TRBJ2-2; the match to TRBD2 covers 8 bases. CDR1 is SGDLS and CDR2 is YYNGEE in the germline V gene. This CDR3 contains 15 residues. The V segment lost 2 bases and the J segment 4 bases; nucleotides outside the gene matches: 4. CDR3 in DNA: TGTGCCAGCAGCGTCAGCGGGAGTTTCACCGGGGAGCTGTTTTTT. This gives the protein CASSVSGSFTGELFF.

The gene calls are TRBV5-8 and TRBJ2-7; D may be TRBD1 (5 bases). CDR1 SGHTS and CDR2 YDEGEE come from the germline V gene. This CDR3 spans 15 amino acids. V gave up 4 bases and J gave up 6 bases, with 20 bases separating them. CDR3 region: CASSAAAGYSLEQYF. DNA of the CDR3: TGTGCCAGCAGCGCCGCGGCAGGGTACAGTCTCGAGCAGTACTTC.

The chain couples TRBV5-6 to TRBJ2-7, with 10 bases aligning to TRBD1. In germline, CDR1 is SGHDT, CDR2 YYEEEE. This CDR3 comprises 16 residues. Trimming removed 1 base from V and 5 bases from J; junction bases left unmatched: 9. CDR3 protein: CASSLQGGQGSHEQYF. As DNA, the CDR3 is TGTGCCAGCAGCTTGCAGGGGGGACAGGGGTCTCACGAGCAGTACTTC. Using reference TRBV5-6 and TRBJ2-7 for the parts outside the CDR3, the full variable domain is DAGVTQSPTHLIKTRGQQVTLRCSPKSGHDTVSWYQQALGQGPQFIFQYYEEEERQRGNFPDRFSGHQFPNYSSELNVNALLLGDSALYLCASSLQGGQGSHEQYFGPGTRLTVT.

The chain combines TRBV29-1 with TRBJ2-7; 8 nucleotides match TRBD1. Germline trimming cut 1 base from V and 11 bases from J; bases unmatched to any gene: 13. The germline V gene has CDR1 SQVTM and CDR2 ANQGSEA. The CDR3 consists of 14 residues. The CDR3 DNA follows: TGCAGCGTTGAAGGTGGGACAGGCGCCGCCTTGGAGTACTTC. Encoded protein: CSVEGGTGAALEYF.